Listed below are T cell receptor beta chains from one sample, sequenced in a study of memory CD4+ T cells and cytomegalovirus serostatus. Method: immunoSEQ multiplex PCR; TCRdb's copy keeps in-frame clones and lacks some. The sample has 70,000 to 90,000 clones, around 82% seen once. The sequenced sample was memory CD4+ T cells from blood. These receptors were obtained from an adult in good health and CMV-seropositive. Both conserved end residues are trimmed from each CDR3.

V gene | CDR3 protein
TRBV10-1 | ASSEPRQGNTQY
TRBV9 | ASSVEGRDNSPLH
TRBV6-5 | ASSSKRTGNQPQH
TRBV5-1 | ASSLEVAGGTDTQY
TRBV19 | ASNKEGRVLQPQH
TRBV7-2 | ASSFSKFFGGLMNTEAF
TRBV2 | ASSPLGKANYGYT
TRBV7-8 | ASSSGTRGDQPQH
TRBV11-2 | ASSLVRPISGNTIY
TRBV10-3 | AITATGEMNTEAF
TRBV18 | ASSKVQGSPGELF
TRBV6-6 | ASSLGGNTIY
TRBV5-1 | ASSFRGGIGQETQY
TRBV6-1 | ASSDEGPLH
TRBV2 | ASSVGRGQGYT
TRBV30 | AWSRRTNTEAF
TRBV7-2 | ASSAGTSGVGTTDTQY
TRBV19 | ASSIEGDTGELF
TRBV18 | ASSPNDGGRGNTIY
TRBV7-2 | ASSFSVVGGYT
TRBV19 | ASSITTGGLQPQH
TRBV9 | ASSLYTGKTGNTIY
TRBV7-2 | ASRQTASTNEKLF
TRBV5-4 | ASSWTSEETQY
TRBV9 | ASSVVPEGTGELF
TRBV11-3 | ASRLGTMNTEAF
TRBV19 | ASMDESTYGYT
TRBV12-5 | ASGSGAGGVKNIQY
TRBV28 | ASSLAGAPDTQY
TRBV27 | ASSLRTSGNTDTQY